The clone carrying this T cell receptor beta chain was seen once. No antigen is known for it. The data derive from a study of radiotherapy plus CTLA-4 blockade in lung cancer. Study as a whole: Disease control reached more than 25%, with objective responses in around 20%.

This table comes from immunoSEQ multiplex PCR, and its TCRdb copy is limited to in-frame clones, with some not included. The data show 75,000 to 95,000 clones, roughly 80% seen once. Germline V CDR1 and CDR2: LNHNV, YYDKDF (reference sequence). The CDR3 is 15 amino acids. V shed 3 bases and J shed 1 base, with 10 bases lying between them. Notes on the study in general: Radiotherapy plus ipilimumab was followed by expansion in blood of tumor-derived TCR clones. Early blood T cell clone dynamics, with interferon-beta, were reported to best predict response.

Sequencing used peripheral blood, obtained from a patient treated with radiotherapy plus ipilimumab. The genes are TRBV15 and TRBJ1-3; TRBD1 is a possible D gene (6 bases). This TCR was recovered from a human donor with non-small cell lung cancer that progressed on radiotherapy plus ipilimumab. The CDR3 nucleotides are TGTGCCACCAGCAGGGACGGGACATCTGGAAACACCATATATTTT. Encoded protein: CATSRDGTSGNTIYF.